The rows below give T cell receptor beta chains drawn from one sample of a study of monozygotic twins with cystic fibrosis. Sequenced by immunoSEQ multiplex PCR; TCRdb stores in-frame clones only, minus some. The sample includes just over 14,000 clones, about 88% of them seen just once. Sample: blood. These TCRs come from a boy younger than 18 with cystic fibrosis. CDR3s include the opening cysteine and the closing phenylalanine or tryptophan.

TRBV5-8,TRBJ2-7,CASSSGTGNEQYF
TRBV30,TRBJ2-7,CAWSAARSSYEQYF
TRBV5-6,TRBJ2-2,CASRSLGFTGELFF
TRBV7-5,TRBJ1-5,CARSLGPTRSNQPQHF
TRBV7-9,TRBJ2-7,CASSAAPMGFYEQYF
TRBV28,TRBJ2-2,CASRDYMDTGELFF
TRBV4-1,TRBJ2-7,CASSQGVAESYEQYF
TRBV19,TRBJ2-7,CASSPAPIQGKQYF
TRBV7-9,TRBJ1-2,CASSLGQGANYGYTF
TRBV6-6,TRBJ2-1,CASSPFSHEQFF
TRBV6-1,TRBJ2-1,CASSGQYNEQFF
TRBV4-2,TRBJ2-1,CASSQDGRGEGSYNEQFF
TRBV20-1,TRBJ2-3,CSAVSGAQYF
TRBV29-1,TRBJ2-5,CSVETGAGGYGTQYF